A selection of T cell receptor beta chains follows, all from one sample in a study of memory CD4+ T cells and cytomegalovirus serostatus. The protocol was immunoSEQ multiplex PCR, while the TCRdb copy is restricted to in-frame clones and leaves out a portion. The repertoire holds about 64,000 clones, with approximately 77% as singletons. The sample consisted of memory CD4+ T cells from blood. The receptors come from an adult in good health and CMV-seronegative. Each CDR3 is given with its conserved first and last residue. The order of the fields is J gene, clone size, D gene, V gene, CDR3 DNA, CDR3 protein. The D gene is left open where the match is weak. Clone size appears in some rows only: once, few, many, or a class for an expanded clone.

J gene: TRBJ2-1; clone size: few; D gene: .; V gene: TRBV4-1; CDR3 DNA: TGCGCCAGCAGCCCAGAATACAATGAGCAGTTCTTC; CDR3 protein: CASSPEYNEQFF
J gene: TRBJ1-5; clone size: once; D gene: TRBD1; V gene: TRBV10-3; CDR3 DNA: TGTGCCATCAGTGAGACCGGACAGGATCAGCCCCAGCATTTT; CDR3 protein: CAISETGQDQPQHF
J gene: TRBJ1-5; clone size: .; D gene: TRBD1; V gene: TRBV19; CDR3 DNA: TGTGCCAGTAGCCTACCCCCAGGACAGGCTAGCAATCAGCCCCAGCATTTT; CDR3 protein: CASSLPPGQASNQPQHF
J gene: TRBJ2-5; clone size: .; D gene: TRBD1; V gene: TRBV5-1; CDR3 DNA: TGCGCCAGCAGGACAGGGGGCGCGTTGGGACAAGAGACCCAGTACTTC; CDR3 protein: CASRTGGALGQETQYF
J gene: TRBJ1-2; clone size: .; D gene: .; V gene: TRBV2; CDR3 DNA: TGTGCCAGCAGTGATACAGCGATTTATGGCTACACCTTC; CDR3 protein: CASSDTAIYGYTF
J gene: TRBJ1-1; clone size: .; D gene: TRBD1; V gene: TRBV5-1; CDR3 DNA: TGCGCCAGCAGCCCCGGGACAGGGGGTTTCACTGAAGCTTTCTTT; CDR3 protein: CASSPGTGGFTEAFF
J gene: TRBJ1-2; clone size: .; D gene: .; V gene: TRBV15; CDR3 DNA: TGTGCCACCAGCAGAGATTCCGGGGGCTACACCTTC; CDR3 protein: CATSRDSGGYTF
J gene: TRBJ2-1; clone size: .; D gene: .; V gene: TRBV19; CDR3 DNA: TGTGCCAGTAGGACGGAACGCGATGAGCAGTTCTTC; CDR3 protein: CASRTERDEQFF
J gene: TRBJ2-5; clone size: .; D gene: .; V gene: TRBV7-2; CDR3 DNA: TGTGCCAGCAGCTTAGCCGGGACGTACCAAGAGACCCAGTACTTC; CDR3 protein: CASSLAGTYQETQYF
J gene: TRBJ1-1; clone size: .; D gene: TRBD1; V gene: TRBV27; CDR3 DNA: TGTGCCAGCAGCTCCCTGGGGCTCACAGGGGAGGGCACTGAAGCTTTCTTT; CDR3 protein: CASSSLGLTGEGTEAFF
J gene: TRBJ1-2; clone size: .; D gene: TRBD1; V gene: TRBV18; CDR3 DNA: TGTGCCAGCTCACCGTCGACCTCAGGGGGGGACTATGGAGGCTACACCTTC; CDR3 protein: CASSPSTSGGDYGGYTF
J gene: TRBJ2-2; clone size: .; D gene: TRBD2; V gene: TRBV2; CDR3 DNA: TGTGCCAGCCGGAGACTAGCGGTGAACACCGGGGAGCTGTTTTTT; CDR3 protein: CASRRLAVNTGELFF
J gene: TRBJ2-1; clone size: .; D gene: TRBD2; V gene: TRBV12-5; CDR3 DNA: TGTGCTAGTGGTTCCCCTAGCGGGGGGGCCTCCTACAATGAGCAGTTCTTC; CDR3 protein: CASGSPSGGASYNEQFF
J gene: TRBJ2-3; clone size: .; D gene: TRBD2; V gene: TRBV29-1; CDR3 DNA: TGCAGCGCGGGGGGGGATACGCAGTATTTT; CDR3 protein: CSAGGDTQYF
J gene: TRBJ1-1; clone size: .; D gene: .; V gene: TRBV29-1; CDR3 DNA: TGCAGCACGGAGGGGGGTTTCTTT; CDR3 protein: CSTEGGFF
J gene: TRBJ2-1; clone size: .; D gene: .; V gene: TRBV19; CDR3 DNA: TGTGCCAGTAGTATAGGCCCCGACAGAGGTGAGCAGTTCTTC; CDR3 protein: CASSIGPDRGEQFF
J gene: TRBJ2-1; clone size: few; D gene: .; V gene: TRBV29-1; CDR3 DNA: TGCAGCGTTGAGGACGTCAATGAGCAGTTCTTC; CDR3 protein: CSVEDVNEQFF